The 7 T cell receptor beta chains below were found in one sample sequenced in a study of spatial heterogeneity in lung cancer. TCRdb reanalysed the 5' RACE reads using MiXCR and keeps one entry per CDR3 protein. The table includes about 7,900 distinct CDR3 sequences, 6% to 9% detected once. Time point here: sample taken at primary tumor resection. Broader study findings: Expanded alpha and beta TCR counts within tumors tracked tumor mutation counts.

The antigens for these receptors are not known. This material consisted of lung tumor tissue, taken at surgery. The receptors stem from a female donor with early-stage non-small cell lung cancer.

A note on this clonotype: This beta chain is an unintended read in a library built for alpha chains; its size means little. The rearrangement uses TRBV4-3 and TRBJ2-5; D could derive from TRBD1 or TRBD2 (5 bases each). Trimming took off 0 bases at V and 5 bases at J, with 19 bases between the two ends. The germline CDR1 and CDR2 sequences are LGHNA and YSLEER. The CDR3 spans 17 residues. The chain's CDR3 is CASSQEGVGGPGETQYF. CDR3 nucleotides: TGCGCCAGCAGCCAAGAAGGGGTAGGCGGACCGGGGGAGACCCAGTACTTC.

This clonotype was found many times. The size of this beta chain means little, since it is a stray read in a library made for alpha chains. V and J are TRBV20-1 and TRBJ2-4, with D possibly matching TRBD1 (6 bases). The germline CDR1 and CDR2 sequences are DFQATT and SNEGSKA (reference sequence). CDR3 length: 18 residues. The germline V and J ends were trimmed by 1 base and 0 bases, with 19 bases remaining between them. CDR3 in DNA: TGCAGTGCTAGAGTGCGGTACAGGGAGACACTAGCCAAAAACATTCAGTACTTC. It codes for CSARVRYRETLAKNIQYF.

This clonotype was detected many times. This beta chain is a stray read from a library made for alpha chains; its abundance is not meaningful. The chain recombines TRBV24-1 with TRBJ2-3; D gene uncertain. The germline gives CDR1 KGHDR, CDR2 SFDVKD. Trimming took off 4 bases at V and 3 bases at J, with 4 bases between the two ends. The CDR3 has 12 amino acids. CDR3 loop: CATSETTDTQYF. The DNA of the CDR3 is TGTGCCACCAGTGAGACTACAGATACGCAGTATTTT.

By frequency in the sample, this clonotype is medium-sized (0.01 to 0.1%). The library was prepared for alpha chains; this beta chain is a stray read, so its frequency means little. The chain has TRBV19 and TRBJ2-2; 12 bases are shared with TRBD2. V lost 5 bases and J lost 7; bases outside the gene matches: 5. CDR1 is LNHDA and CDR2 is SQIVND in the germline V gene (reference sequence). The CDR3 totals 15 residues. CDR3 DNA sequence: TGTGCCAGTAGTCGACTAGCGGGAGAAATCGGGGAGCTGTTTTTT. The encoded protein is CASSRLAGEIGELFF.

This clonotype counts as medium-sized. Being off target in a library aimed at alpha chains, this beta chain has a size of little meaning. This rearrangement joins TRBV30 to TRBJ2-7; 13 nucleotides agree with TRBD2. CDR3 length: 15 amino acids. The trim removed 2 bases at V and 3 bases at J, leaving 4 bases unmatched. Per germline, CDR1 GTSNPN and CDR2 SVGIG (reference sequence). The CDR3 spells CAWSSGLAGSYEQYF. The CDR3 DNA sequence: TGTGCCTGGAGTTCGGGACTAGCGGGGAGCTACGAGCAGTACTTC.

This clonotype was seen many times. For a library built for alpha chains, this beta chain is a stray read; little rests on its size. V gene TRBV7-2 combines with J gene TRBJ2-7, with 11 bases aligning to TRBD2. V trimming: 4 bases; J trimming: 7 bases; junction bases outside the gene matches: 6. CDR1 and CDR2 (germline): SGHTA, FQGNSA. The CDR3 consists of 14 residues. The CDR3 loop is CASSSRLAGTEQYF. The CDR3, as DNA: TGTGCCAGCAGCTCCCGACTAGCGGGGACTGAGCAGTACTTC.

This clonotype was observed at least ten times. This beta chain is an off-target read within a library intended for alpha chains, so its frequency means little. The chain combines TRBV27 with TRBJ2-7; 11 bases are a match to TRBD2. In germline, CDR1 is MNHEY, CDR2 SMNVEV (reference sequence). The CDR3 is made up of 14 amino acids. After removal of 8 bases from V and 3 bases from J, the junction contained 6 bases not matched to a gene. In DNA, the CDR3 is TGTGCCAGCCGGGCGGGGACTAGCGGCTACGAGCAGTACTTC. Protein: CASRAGTSGYEQYF.